Reported below is one T cell receptor (beta chain). The target antigen is unknown. These data come from a study of T-cell memory formation after mild COVID-19. Study overall: Clusters were largely donor specific.

Regarding the study as a whole: Nothing showed for sure that second-wave clones peaking on day 37 were SARS-CoV-2 specific. Certain responding clones were present in pre-infection memory, suggesting participation of cross-reactive memory.

Libraries for TCRalpha and TCRbeta carried sample barcodes and unique molecular identifiers via 5'RACE. TCRdb processed the 5' RACE reads anew with MiXCR; each CDR3 protein has one entry. The table has roughly 620,000 distinct CDR3 sequences, roughly 18% seen once. This CDR3 comprises 16 residues. V was clipped by 4 bases and J by 4 bases; unmatched bases: 8. CDR1 is SNHLY and CDR2 is FYNNEI in the germline V gene. The chain recombines TRBV2 with TRBJ2-5; TRBD2 matches 11 bases. The receptor was isolated from an adult woman who had mild COVID-19 (a few samples of this study predate the infection). Cell type and time point are not known. Specimen: PBMCs or a T cell subset sorted from them (not recorded which). The CDR3 DNA reads TGTGCCAGCAGTGGAGTTAGCGGGAGGGCCTCAGAGACCCAGTACTTC. Amino acids: CASSGVSGRASETQYF.